The rows below give T cell receptor beta chains drawn from one sample of a study of blood T cell repertoires in COVID-19. The protocol was immunoSEQ multiplex PCR, while the TCRdb copy is restricted to in-frame clones and leaves out a portion. The sample consists of hundreds of thousands of clones, roughly 80% of them appearing once. The sample taken for sequencing was PBMCs or T cells enriched from blood (not recorded which). Receptors originate from a man in his forties or fifties who had been exposed to COVID-19. CDR3s include the opening cysteine and the closing phenylalanine or tryptophan. The order of the fields is D gene, J gene, V gene, clone size, CDR3 DNA, CDR3 protein. A D gene is named only where the DNA matches it firmly. Rows may omit the clone size; those that give it use once, few, many or a size class.

d_gene: .; j_gene: TRBJ1-5; v_gene: TRBV7-9; abundance: few; CDR3nt: TGTGCCAGCAGCTTCGACAGCAGGGAGCCCCAGCATTTT; CDR3aa: CASSFDSREPQHF
d_gene: TRBD1; j_gene: TRBJ1-5; v_gene: TRBV2; abundance: .; CDR3nt: TGTGCCAGCAGTCGGGACAGGGACGGCAATCAGCCCCAGCATTTT; CDR3aa: CASSRDRDGNQPQHF
d_gene: .; j_gene: TRBJ1-1; v_gene: TRBV24-1; abundance: .; CDR3nt: TGTGCCACCAGTGATTTCAGGGGCGAAGCTTTCTTT; CDR3aa: CATSDFRGEAFF
d_gene: .; j_gene: TRBJ1-2; v_gene: TRBV14; abundance: .; CDR3nt: TGTGCCAGCAGCCCTACCCGGACAGTGGGGGATGGCTACACCTTC; CDR3aa: CASSPTRTVGDGYTF
d_gene: TRBD1; j_gene: TRBJ1-3; v_gene: TRBV19; abundance: once; CDR3nt: TGTGCCAGTTCAAACCCCTACAGGGGGAGTGGAAACACCATATATTTT; CDR3aa: CASSNPYRGSGNTIYF
d_gene: .; j_gene: TRBJ2-7; v_gene: TRBV9; abundance: few; CDR3nt: TGTGCCAGCAGCGTAGGGGGGACTGGGGCCACCTACGAGCAGTACTTC; CDR3aa: CASSVGGTGATYEQYF
d_gene: TRBD2; j_gene: TRBJ2-7; v_gene: TRBV6-5; abundance: .; CDR3nt: TGTGCCAGCAGTTACGGCAAGCGGGAGGGATACGAGCAGTACTTC; CDR3aa: CASSYGKREGYEQYF
d_gene: TRBD1; j_gene: TRBJ1-3; v_gene: TRBV6-5; abundance: many; CDR3nt: TGTGCCAGCAGTTACGGACAGGGGTCCGGGTTGGACACCATATATTTT; CDR3aa: CASSYGQGSGLDTIYF
d_gene: TRBD1; j_gene: TRBJ1-5; v_gene: TRBV28; abundance: .; CDR3nt: TGTGCCAGCAGTTCGGGCGGACAGGGACGTAATCAGCCCCAGCATTTT; CDR3aa: CASSSGGQGRNQPQHF
d_gene: .; j_gene: TRBJ1-2; v_gene: TRBV27; abundance: .; CDR3nt: TGTGCCAGCAGAATACAGGGTAGGGGTTATTGGAGCAACTATGGCTACACCTTC; CDR3aa: CASRIQGRGYWSNYGYTF
d_gene: .; j_gene: TRBJ1-1; v_gene: TRBV7-8; abundance: .; CDR3nt: TGTGCCAGCAGCTCAGACCCGGGGGGGATGGACACTGAAGCTTTCTTT; CDR3aa: CASSSDPGGMDTEAFF
d_gene: .; j_gene: TRBJ1-6; v_gene: TRBV30; abundance: .; CDR3nt: TGTGCCTGGAGTGTACTTGGGACAAGGCCTTTCTTT; CDR3aa: CAWSVLGTRPFF
d_gene: .; j_gene: TRBJ2-7; v_gene: TRBV7-6; abundance: .; CDR3nt: TGTGCCAGCAGCGGGCGTGGTAGCGGTTACGAGCAGTACTTC; CDR3aa: CASSGRGSGYEQYF
d_gene: .; j_gene: TRBJ1-2; v_gene: TRBV28; abundance: few; CDR3nt: TGTGCCAGCGGATCCAGGGTTAACGGCTACACCTTC; CDR3aa: CASGSRVNGYTF
d_gene: TRBD1; j_gene: TRBJ1-5; v_gene: TRBV12-3/TRBV12-4; abundance: few; CDR3nt: TGTGCCAGCAGCGACAGGGCTAATCAGCCCCAGCATTTT; CDR3aa: CASSDRANQPQHF
d_gene: .; j_gene: TRBJ1-1; v_gene: TRBV19; abundance: .; CDR3nt: TGTGCCAGTAGCCTTATAGGGGGGAGGGACACTGAAGCTTTCTTT; CDR3aa: CASSLIGGRDTEAFF
d_gene: .; j_gene: TRBJ2-3; v_gene: TRBV12-1; abundance: few; CDR3nt: TGTGCCAGCAGCTTAAACAGGGTGGGAGATACGCAGTATTTT; CDR3aa: CASSLNRVGDTQYF
d_gene: TRBD2; j_gene: TRBJ2-1; v_gene: TRBV5-4; abundance: .; CDR3nt: TGTGCCAGCAGCTTGGCCGCTAGCGGCGACAATGAGCAGTTCTTC; CDR3aa: CASSLAASGDNEQFF